Sequencing of this TCR beta chain was carried out in a study of beta chain features in type 1 diabetes. The study, taken as a whole, reports: Type 1 diabetes patients had VDJ junctions that carried fewer insertions and more deletions.

This clone has only a few counts. Its antigen remains unidentified. Populations obtained by sorting all exceeded 95% purity. With V trimmed by 7 bases and J by 3 bases, 12 bases remained unmatched. The germline gives CDR1 SGHDT, CDR2 YYEEEE. The CDR3 extends over 16 amino acids. Sequenced material consisted of expressed TCRB transcripts (all of the isolated RNA was reverse transcribed). Assay used: immunoSEQ multiplex PCR; TCRdb lists only in-frame clones, some missing. The repertoire holds 15,000 to 17,000 clones, with roughly 44% as singletons. The clonotype was recovered from a woman in her thirties or forties in good health. The genes are TRBV5-6 and TRBJ2-3; 9 bases are a match to TRBD2. Sequenced input: stem cell memory CD4+ T cells from blood. The CDR3: CASGSWAGGQTDTQYF. CDR3 bases: TGTGCCAGCGGATCCTGGGCGGGGGGGCAGACAGATACGCAGTATTTT.